This T cell receptor beta chain was documented in a study of blood T cells in healthy people across ages (dated by TCRdb to the mid-2010s). Broadly, across the study: Template switching captured roughly one uniquely barcoded TCR beta cDNA molecule per two T cells in model experiments. The study measured age-related changes in TCR beta repertoire diversity using deep sequencing normalized with unique cDNA molecular identifiers. Four age groups were formed from the donors: young (average approximately 17 years), middle-aged (just under 40), aged (approximately 60) and long-lived (about 80). To avoid experimental bias, donors of different ages were distributed randomly across sequencing lanes. Two additional independent replicas of 1 million unique cDNA reads from the same blood draw were analyzed for two donors (one aged 18 to 30 and one aged 80 or older). The research as a whole found: As age increased, observed TCR beta diversity per million T cells dropped in a roughly linear way, and a significant reduction was already evident by age about 36. Because profiling used bulk unsorted PBMCs, naive and antigen-experienced compartments could not be compared conclusively. There was a strong correlation between observed TCR beta diversity and the percentage of naive T cells measured by flow cytometry. Estimates of total diversity based on one million sequenced T cells were considered lower bounds and underestimates. Compared with the aged group, more naive CD4+ T cells, fewer expanded clones and increased TCR diversity were shown by the long-lived group, suggesting age selection. Because the CMV infection status of the donors was unknown, age-related changes in expanded clonotypes may potentially have been confounded.

The library was prepared using 5' RACE. The run used an Illumina HiSeq 2500. A second 7 to 11 cycle PCR used a sample-barcoded 5' primer and a J-beta primer mix. A template-switch 5' adaptor carrying 12 random nucleotides introduced a unique molecular identifier onto each TCR beta cDNA molecule. At least 2.5 million CDR3-containing paired-end reads were obtained from each sample. First-strand cDNA synthesis was performed from all RNA using the Mint cDNA synthesis kit, with priming by a TRBC-specific oligonucleotide. Following uracil-DNA glycosylase treatment, a first 18-cycle PCR with universal primers M1SS and BC2_uni_R was performed on all cDNA. The authors' pipeline ran thus. Normalization of each sample was performed by random selection of 1 million high-quality reads, each carrying a distinct molecular identifier. Instead of being binned into consensus sequences, reads with shared molecular identifiers were discarded. MiTCR, set to a Q25 quality threshold and the strictest error-elimination algorithm, was used for CDR3 identification, clonotype clustering and error correction. Lower-bound total TCR beta diversity was estimated with a nonparametric unseen species model using Euler transformation. TCRdb trimmed the raw reads at Q25, called clones with MiXCR and kept productive beta chains. Each record represents a unique CDR3 protein, reported with the most common genes and DNA among its rows. TCRdb's processing, not the authors' own work, is the source of the V and J calls. For this sample the table gives some 370,000 distinct CDR3 sequences, of which roughly half were detected only once. The top ten clones comprise 50% to 65% of the sample.

This clonotype was seen more than once but under ten times. Its antigen is unknown. The record has no base qualities; no much larger clone is one base away. The CDR3 runs 12 amino acids, cysteine and phenylalanine included. Only CDR3 DNA is held: 36 bases, read in frame from base 1. A distance of 8 bases separates the germline ends of V and J, which lose 5 bases and 2 bases respectively. The germline V gene specifies SQVTM as CDR1 and ANQGSEA as CDR2. The donors were under 40 Caucasian individuals from Russia, aged roughly 6 to 90 years, who were systemically healthy. Ten milliliters of peripheral blood were drawn from each donor into EDTA-treated Vacutainer tubes. PBMCs were isolated by Ficoll-Paque density-gradient centrifugation, with at least 7 million obtained per sample. Total RNA, at least 5.5 micrograms per sample, was extracted from PBMCs with Trizol reagent. For every donor, an aliquot of PBMCs went through flow cytometry to measure the percentages of naive CD45RAhigh/CD27high T cells.

This chain is built from TRBV29-1 and TRBJ2-3; too little of a D gene remains to name it. The receptor comes from a man aged 60 to 69 in good health. Specimen: blood. The CDR3 corresponds to CSVWSYTDTQYF. The DNA reads as follows: TGCAGCGTTTGGTCTTACACAGATACGCAGTATTTT.